The 14 T cell receptor beta chains listed next were all sequenced from one sample in a study of blood T cell repertoires in COVID-19. The repertoire was sequenced with immunoSEQ multiplex PCR; TCRdb's copy has only in-frame clones and lacks some. The sample has 290,000 or so clones, approximately 78% seen once. Source material: PBMCs or T cells enriched from blood (not recorded which). Receptors originate from a man aged 35-49 years who had been exposed to COVID-19.

J is TRBJ2-4 and V is TRBV27; 7 bases fit TRBD1. CDR3 length: 16 residues. The ends lost 5 bases at V and 0 bases at J; junction bases unmatched: 7. Germline V gene lookup returns CDR1 MNHEY and CDR2 SMNVEV (reference sequence). The CDR3 is CASSPWDRLAKNIQYF. CDR3 nucleotides: TGTGCCAGCAGTCCTTGGGACAGATTAGCCAAAAACATTCAGTACTTC.

The rearrangement uses TRBV3-1 (or the pseudogene TRBV3-2) and TRBJ2-1, with 7 positions matching TRBD1. V gave up 4 bases and J gave up 0 bases; unmatched junction bases: 3. The CDR3 has 15 amino acids. Germline loops: CDR1 LGHDT, CDR2 YNNKEL (reference sequence). CDR3 nucleotides: TGTGCCAGCAGCCGACAGGGACACTCCTACAATGAGCAGTTCTTC. This sequence encodes CASSRQGHSYNEQFF.

This clone was seen a single time. The V call is TRBV12-3 or TRBV12-4, the J call TRBJ1-1; tentatively, D is TRBD1 (5 bases). The germline V and J ends were trimmed by 4 bases and 3 bases, with 6 bases remaining between them. This CDR3 is 12 amino acids long. The CDR3 DNA follows: TGTGCCAGCAGTTGGGGGGACACTGAAGCTTTCTTT. Amino acid sequence: CASSWGDTEAFF.

The chain is built from TRBV11-3 and TRBJ1-3, with D possibly TRBD1 on 5 matching bases. The V end lost 6 bases, the J end lost 0 bases, and 12 bases lay between the germline ends. CDR1 SGHNT and CDR2 YENEEA come from the germline V gene. CDR3 length: 15 residues. CDR3 region: CASRVGGASGNTIYF. The CDR3 DNA reads TGTGCCAGCAGGGTCGGCGGGGCCTCTGGAAACACCATATATTTT.

The sample holds a few counts of this clone. The gene calls are TRBV10-3 and TRBJ1-6; D is perhaps TRBD1 (5 bases). This CDR3 has 15 amino acids. V lost 1 base, J lost 10 bases, and 14 bases lay in between. The germline V gene has CDR1 ENHRY and CDR2 SYGVKD. The CDR3 is CAISEFQGAESPLHF. CDR3 nucleotide sequence: TGTGCCATCAGTGAGTTCCAGGGTGCCGAGTCACCCCTCCACTTT.

The chain links TRBV27 to TRBJ2-1; 10 bases match TRBD2. The CDR3 is 18 amino acids. V lost 4 bases and J lost 6; bases outside the gene matches: 15. CDR1 and CDR2 (germline): MNHEY, SMNVEV (reference sequence). As DNA, the CDR3 is TGTGCCAGCAGTTCTGTGACTAGCGGGCTCGTTGGGGGCAATGAGCAGTTCTTC. Residues: CASSSVTSGLVGGNEQFF.

The chain has TRBV6-5 and TRBJ1-2; D is unclear. V shed 6 bases and J shed 7 bases, with 9 bases lying between them. The germline V gene has CDR1 MNHEY and CDR2 SVGAGI. The CDR3 runs 11 residues. CDR3 bases: TGTGCCAGCAGCTTTTCCGGTGGCTACACCTTC. Translating gives CASSFSGGYTF.

This clone was detected once. V gene TRBV27 combines with J gene TRBJ1-1; D is undetermined. Trimming took off 1 base at V and 9 bases at J, with 18 bases between the two ends. Per the germline V gene, CDR1 is MNHEY and CDR2 is SMNVEV (reference sequence). The CDR3 sequence is 15 residues long. The CDR3 here is CASSLYPVSEAKAFF. The CDR3 region has the DNA TGTGCCAGCAGTTTATATCCTGTTTCGGAGGCAAAAGCTTTCTTT.

This clone was observed a few times. The genes are TRBV24-1 and TRBJ2-2, with 10 bases that match TRBD2. The CDR3 covers 15 residues. Per germline, CDR1 KGHDR and CDR2 SFDVKD. J gave up 7 bases and V 1 base, and 2 bases lay outside the gene matches. CDR3 in DNA: TGTGCCACCAGTGATTTTCCTAGCGGGAGCGGGGAGCTGTTTTTT. It encodes CATSDFPSGSGELFF.

The chain is built from TRBV3-1 (or the pseudogene TRBV3-2) and TRBJ2-5; D is ambiguous. Germline V lookup: CDR1 LGHDT, CDR2 YNNKEL (reference sequence). This CDR3 is built from 11 residues. Trimming took off 5 bases at V and 9 bases at J, with 10 bases between the two ends. The CDR3 DNA reads as TGTGCCAGCAGCTCGGTTTCGTCCCAGTACTTC. Its translation: CASSSVSSQYF.

V usage is TRBV28 and J usage is TRBJ1-3; the match to TRBD1 covers 11 bases. V shed 1 base, J shed 4 bases, and the junction held 12 bases outside the gene matches. Germline V gives CDR1 MDHEN, CDR2 SYDVKM. The CDR3 sequence is 19 residues long. The CDR3 DNA is TGTGCCAGCAGTTTATATAGGGGGAGGACAGGGGGCCCCGGAAACACCATATATTTT. It specifies CASSLYRGRTGGPGNTIYF.

This clone has a handful of counts. The chain combines TRBV7-2 with TRBJ2-2; perhaps TRBD1 as D (6 bases). CDR1 and CDR2 (germline): SGHTA, FQGNSA. V lost 3 bases and J lost 6, with 11 bases in between. The CDR3 covers 14 residues. CDR3: CASSFQGFAGELFF. The CDR3 nucleotides read TGTGCCAGCAGCTTTCAGGGGTTCGCCGGGGAGCTGTTTTTT.

The chain employs TRBV10-2 and TRBJ2-7; 7 bases agree with TRBD2. The junction had 10 bases not matched to a gene; V was cut back by 6 bases and J by 5 bases. Per the germline V gene, CDR1 is WSHSY and CDR2 is SAAADI. The CDR3 length is 14 residues. In nucleotides, the CDR3 is TGCGCCAGCAGCCTGGGAGGGCCTAAAGACGAGCAGTACTTC. Translated: CASSLGGPKDEQYF.

This clone was seen more than once but under ten times. The CDR3 loop is CAISNRVNEKLFF. The CDR3 DNA is TGTGCCATCAGTAACCGGGTAAATGAAAAACTGTTTTTT. The V gene is TRBV10-3, the J gene TRBJ1-4, with D unresolved. CDR1 ENHRY and CDR2 SYGVKD come from the germline V gene. V lost 5 bases and J 5 bases, leaving 9 bases between the germline ends. The CDR3 has 13 residues.